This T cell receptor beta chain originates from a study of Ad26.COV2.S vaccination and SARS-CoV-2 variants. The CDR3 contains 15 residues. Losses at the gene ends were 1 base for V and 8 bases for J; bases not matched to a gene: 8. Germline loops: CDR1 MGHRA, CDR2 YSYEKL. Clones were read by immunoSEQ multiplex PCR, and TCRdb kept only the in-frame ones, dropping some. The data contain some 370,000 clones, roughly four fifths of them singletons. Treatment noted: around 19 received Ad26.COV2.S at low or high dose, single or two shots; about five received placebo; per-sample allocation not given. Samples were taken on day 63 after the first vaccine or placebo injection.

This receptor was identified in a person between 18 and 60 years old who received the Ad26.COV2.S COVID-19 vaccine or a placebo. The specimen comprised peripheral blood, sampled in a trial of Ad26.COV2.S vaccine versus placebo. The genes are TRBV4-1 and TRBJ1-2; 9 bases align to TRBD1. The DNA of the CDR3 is TGCGCCAGCAGCCAAGGCCCCGGACAGGGGTGGGGCTACACCTTC. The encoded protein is CASSQGPGQGWGYTF.